The 28 T cell receptor beta chains below were found in one sample sequenced in a study of T cell changes during pregnancy in multiple sclerosis. Clones were read by immunoSEQ multiplex PCR, and TCRdb kept only the in-frame ones, dropping some. The sample lists some 60,000 clones; about nine tenths were seen once. The sample in question was peripheral blood, obtained in the first trimester of pregnancy. All receptors come from a female donor in good health, enrolled as a control in a pregnancy study.

CDR3 sequence reads: CASRVGGRGEQYF. Written as DNA, the CDR3 is TGTGCCAGCCGCGTCGGCGGGAGGGGAGAGCAGTACTTC. The V and J genes are TRBV6-5 and TRBJ2-7; 9 nucleotides agree with TRBD2. This CDR3 spans 13 amino acids. CDR1 and CDR2 (germline): MNHEY, SVGAGI. Losses at the gene ends were 8 bases for V and 7 bases for J; bases not matched to a gene: 9.

The rearrangement joins TRBV19 to TRBJ2-2; a possible D gene is TRBD2 (6 bases). V was trimmed by 1 base and J by 6 bases, leaving 6 bases between them. The CDR3 runs 13 residues. CDR1 and CDR2 (germline): LNHDA, SQIVND (reference sequence). The CDR3 is CASSIGGAGELFF. CDR3 sequence (DNA): TGTGCCAGTAGTATAGGGGGGGCCGGGGAGCTGTTTTTT.

The chain has TRBV19 and TRBJ2-5; TRBD2 matches 11 bases. This CDR3 contains 16 residues. V gave up 3 bases and J gave up 3 bases; unmatched junction bases: 6. Germline CDR1 reads LNHDA; CDR2 reads SQIVND (reference sequence). Here the CDR3 reads CASSMGLAEPKETQYF. The CDR3, as DNA: TGTGCCAGTAGTATGGGACTAGCGGAGCCTAAAGAGACCCAGTACTTC.

This clone was picked up one time. V gene TRBV5-1 combines with J gene TRBJ1-2; 8 positions agree with TRBD1. Germline assignment: CDR1 SGHRS and CDR2 YFSETQ. The CDR3 sequence is 18 residues long. The V and J ends lost 0 bases and 4 bases, in that order; junction bases with no gene match: 14. CDR3: CASSLGTLDRVVFYGYTF. The CDR3 coding sequence is TGCGCCAGCAGCTTGGGAACTTTGGACAGGGTCGTATTCTATGGCTACACCTTC. Together with reference TRBV5-1 and TRBJ1-2, the CDR3 gives the full variable domain: KAGVTQTPRYLIKTRGQQVTLSCSPISGHRSVSWYQQTPGQGLQFLFEYFSETQRNKGNFPGRFSGRQFSNSRSEMNVSTLELGDSALYLCASSLGTLDRVVFYGYTFGSGTRLTVV.

The DNA of the CDR3 is TGTGCCAGCAGTGAGCTCCTACCTACCTACGAGCAGTACTTC. It is translated as CASSELLPTYEQYF. The rearrangement links TRBV6-1 to TRBJ2-7; D ambiguous. V lost 3 bases and J lost 2, with 11 bases in between. Germline loops: CDR1 MNHNS, CDR2 SASEGT. The CDR3 has 14 residues.

V and J are TRBV4-2 and TRBJ2-1, with TRBD2 matching over 14 bases. The CDR3 consists of 15 residues. Trimming cost V 2 bases and J 10 bases; bases outside gene matches: 4. Germline V CDR1 and CDR2: LGHNA, YNFKEQ. The CDR3 here is CASSQPGTSGSEQFF. Here the CDR3 DNA reads TGTGCCAGCAGCCAACCCGGGACTAGCGGGAGCGAGCAGTTCTTC.

The J gene is TRBJ2-7, the V gene TRBV9, with D possibly TRBD2 on 6 matching bases. V shed 0 bases and J shed 3 bases, with 10 bases lying between them. This CDR3 has 14 residues. Germline V gene data show CDR1 as SGDLS and CDR2 as YYNGEE. In DNA, the CDR3 is TGTGCCAGCAGCGTAGCGGAGGGCGGCTACGAGCAGTACTTC. It encodes CASSVAEGGYEQYF.

The V call is TRBV4-1, the J call TRBJ2-5; 11 positions agree with TRBD1. With 4 bases clipped from V and 5 bases from J, the junction kept 9 bases outside the gene matches. Germline-derived CDR1 and CDR2 are MGHRA and YSYEKL. The CDR3 has 16 amino acids. The CDR3 sequence is CASSRGQGAEGETQYF. The CDR3 bases are TGCGCCAGCAGCCGTGGACAGGGGGCGGAAGGCGAGACCCAGTACTTC.

J is TRBJ2-5 and V is TRBV5-5; no firm D call. Per germline, CDR1 SGHKS and CDR2 YYEKEE (reference sequence). Trimming pared 5 bases from V and 3 bases from J, leaving 11 bases between. CDR3 length equals 13 residues. The DNA of the CDR3 is TGTGCCAGCAGAGAGGCAGCCGAAGAGACCCAGTACTTC. Translated: CASREAAEETQYF.

J is TRBJ2-1 and V is TRBV19; TRBD2 matches 9 bases. Germline CDR1 LNHDA, CDR2 SQIVND (reference sequence). There are 13 residues in the CDR3. CDR3: CASRSGGHNEQFF. The CDR3, as DNA: TGTGCAAGTCGGAGCGGGGGGCACAATGAGCAGTTCTTC.

This clone was seen only once. The chain carries TRBV9 and TRBJ2-1, with 13 bases identical to TRBD2. Germline loops: CDR1 SGDLS, CDR2 YYNGEE. CDR3 length: 15 amino acids. V dropped 4 bases and J dropped 6; count of bases not matched to a gene: 4. In DNA form, the CDR3 reads TGTGCCAGCAGCCATGGGACTAGCGGGACCAATGAGCAGTTCTTC. This codes for CASSHGTSGTNEQFF.

The chain uses TRBV4-1 and TRBJ2-7, with D hard to call. Germline CDR1 is MGHRA and CDR2 is YSYEKL. CDR3 length: 13 amino acids. The V end lost 2 bases, the J end lost 5 bases, and 10 bases lay between the germline ends. The CDR3 region is CASSQTSINEQYF. In DNA, the CDR3 is TGCGCCAGCAGCCAAACTTCTATCAACGAGCAGTACTTC.

The CDR3 protein is CSVEDLVEAKNIQYF. As DNA, the CDR3 is TGCAGCGTTGAAGATCTCGTTGAGGCCAAAAACATTCAGTACTTC. The chain joins TRBV29-1 to TRBJ2-4; D call uncertain. Trimming shortened V by 0 bases and J by 1 base, and 10 bases separated the two germline ends. The germline gives CDR1 SQVTM, CDR2 ANQGSEA. The CDR3 contains 15 residues. Full variable domain (remainder filled in from reference TRBV29-1 and TRBJ2-4): SAVISQKPSRDICQRGTSLTIQCQVDSQVTMMFWYRQQPGQSLTLIATANQGSEATYESGFVIDKFPISRPNLTFSTLTVSNMSPEDSSIYLCSVEDLVEAKNIQYFGAGTRLSVL.

V is TRBV25-1 and J is TRBJ2-7; D not certain. In germline, CDR1 is MGHDK, CDR2 SYGVNS. This CDR3 spans 11 amino acids. Deletions cut 1 base from V and 7 bases from J, with 5 bases between. The CDR3 reads CASSEFGEQYF. As DNA, the CDR3 is TGTGCCAGCAGTGAATTCGGGGAGCAGTACTTC.

This chain links TRBV7-2 with TRBJ1-1, with 12 bases identical to TRBD1. The germline CDR1 and CDR2 sequences are SGHTA and FQGNSA. The CDR3 spans 15 residues. The junction had 3 bases not matched to a gene; V was cut back by 5 bases and J by 2 bases. The CDR3 region has the DNA TGTGCCAGCAGCCTAGGGACAGGGGGCAACACTGAAGCTTTCTTT. Translated: CASSLGTGGNTEAFF.

The chain is built from TRBV7-2 and TRBJ2-7, with 8 nucleotides matching TRBD2. V lost 6 bases, J lost 2 bases, and 9 bases stayed unmatched. The CDR3 contains 15 residues. CDR1 and CDR2 (germline): SGHTA, FQGNSA. DNA for the CDR3: TGTGCCAGCAGTTCAGCGGGAGCCCGCACCTACGAGCAGTACTTC. Residues: CASSSAGARTYEQYF.

This clone was found once. V is TRBV2 and J is TRBJ1-2; 9 bases fit TRBD1. Germline V gene data show CDR1 as SNHLY and CDR2 as FYNNEI. This CDR3 comprises 14 residues. V was pared by 3 bases and J by 8 bases, with 7 bases of the junction left unmatched. This CDR3 reads CASSDLGTGHGYTF. CDR3 in DNA: TGTGCCAGCAGTGACTTGGGGACAGGGCACGGCTACACCTTC.

V gene TRBV7-9 combines with J gene TRBJ2-7; D is ambiguous. CDR1 is SEHNR and CDR2 is FQNEAQ in the germline V gene (reference sequence). The CDR3 runs to 12 residues. The ends were cut back, 4 bases at V and 4 bases at J, with 8 bases in the middle. The CDR3 sequence: CASSSDWYEQYF. CDR3 bases: TGTGCCAGCAGCTCAGACTGGTACGAGCAGTACTTC.

The V gene is TRBV6-1, the J gene TRBJ2-7, with TRBD2 identical over 7 bases. Germline loops: CDR1 MNHNS, CDR2 SASEGT. J gave up 2 bases and V 2 bases, and 6 bases lay outside the gene matches. The CDR3 covers 15 residues. The CDR3 sequence: CASSEWAGDPYEQYF. The CDR3 DNA follows: TGTGCCAGCAGTGAATGGGCGGGGGATCCCTACGAGCAGTACTTC.

This chain connects TRBV18 to TRBJ2-2; 10 nucleotides match TRBD2. The CDR3 is 23 amino acids. Germline V gene data show CDR1 as KGHSH and CDR2 as LQKENI. V trimming: 4 bases; J trimming: 8 bases; junction bases outside the gene matches: 31. The CDR3 sequence is CASSLRGTPRGALSSGREGELFF. The DNA for the CDR3 is TGTGCCAGCTCACTCCGAGGGACACCGCGGGGGGCTCTATCCAGCGGGAGGGAGGGGGAGCTGTTTTTT.

This clone has only a few counts. This sequence joins TRBV4-1 and TRBJ1-1; D remains unclear. Germline loops: CDR1 MGHRA, CDR2 YSYEKL. This CDR3 contains 10 residues. Trimming took 5 bases from V and 8 from J, leaving 6 bases between them. CDR3 nucleotide sequence: TGCGCCAGCAGCGGCGGCGAAGCTTTCTTT. This translates into CASSGGEAFF.

J is TRBJ1-1 and V is TRBV7-9; D possibly corresponds to TRBD1 (5 bases). Germline CDR1 reads SEHNR; CDR2 reads FQNEAQ (reference sequence). The CDR3 consists of 12 residues. With 5 bases removed from V and 7 bases from J, the gap between germline ends came to 11 bases. CDR3 DNA: TGTGCCAGCAGCCCGGCGGGGGGTGAAGCTTTCTTT. Encoded protein: CASSPAGGEAFF.

The count of this clone is one. This rearrangement joins TRBV7-2 to TRBJ2-5; D is uncertain. The CDR3 contains 12 residues. CDR1 SGHTA and CDR2 FQGNSA come from the germline V gene. V was trimmed by 6 bases and J by 3 bases, leaving 8 bases between them. Written as DNA, the CDR3 is TGTGCCAGCAGTTTTCCCAAAGAGACCCAGTACTTC. Translation gives CASSFPKETQYF.

The DNA of the CDR3 is TGTGCCAGCAGTGAAGCCATCGGGCGGGCGAGCTCCTACGAGCAGTACTTC. Its protein product is CASSEAIGRASSYEQYF. This chain joins TRBV6-1 and TRBJ2-7; perhaps TRBD2 as D (5 bases). This CDR3 region has 17 residues. Looked up from germline, CDR1 is MNHNS and CDR2 is SASEGT. V lost 0 bases to trimming and J lost 0 bases, with 15 bases between them.

The chain carries TRBV12-5 and TRBJ2-5; no reliable D call. The CDR3 runs 14 residues. Trimming took off 2 bases at V and 2 bases at J, with 9 bases between the two ends. Looked up from germline, CDR1 is LGHNT and CDR2 is FRNRAP. CDR3 protein: CASGLIPSQETQYF. CDR3 in DNA: TGTGCTAGTGGTTTGATACCGAGTCAAGAGACCCAGTACTTC.

The chain carries TRBV15 and TRBJ2-5; TRBD2 is a possible D gene (5 bases). Germline V CDR1 and CDR2: LNHNV, YYDKDF (reference sequence). There are 14 residues in the CDR3. Trimming took off 2 bases at V and 5 bases at J, with 12 bases between the two ends. CDR3 region: CATSRWGVEETQYF. CDR3 nucleotide sequence: TGTGCCACCAGCAGATGGGGAGTGGAGGAGACCCAGTACTTC.

The chain links TRBV19 to TRBJ2-1, with TRBD1 identical over 9 bases. The CDR3 extends over 14 amino acids. The germline V gene encodes CDR1 LNHDA and CDR2 SQIVND (reference sequence). After removal of 4 bases from V and 6 bases from J, the junction contained 4 bases not matched to a gene. The CDR3 region has the DNA TGTGCCAGTAGTACTACAGGGGGCCGCAATGAGCAGTTCTTC. This encodes CASSTTGGRNEQFF.

The chain is built from TRBV5-5 and TRBJ1-5, with 8 positions matching TRBD1. V shed 4 bases and J 2 bases; nucleotides not matched to a gene: 5. This CDR3 has 15 residues. CDR1 and CDR2 from the germline V gene are SGHKS and YYEKEE (reference sequence). In nucleotides, the CDR3 is TGTGCCAGCAGCCGTTCGACAGGGGGCAATCAGCCCCAGCATTTT. This sequence encodes CASSRSTGGNQPQHF.